This T cell receptor (beta chain) was identified during a study of cytomegalovirus exposure and HLA in healthy donors. Use of 60 Vbeta and 13 Jbeta primers characterized the PCR. TCRdb's table, derived via immunoSEQ multiplex PCR, lists solely in-frame clones and lacks some. The table has 80,000 to 100,000 clones, more than 50% seen once. CDR3 length: 13 amino acids. CDR1 is SQVTM, CDR2 ANQGSEA, per germline. V gave up 3 bases and J gave up 7 bases; unmatched junction bases: 3. Sequencing was carried out using PBMCs. This receptor was taken from a woman aged 40 to 49 in good health and CMV-seropositive. The genes are TRBV29-1 and TRBJ2-1, with 10 nucleotides matching TRBD2. The CDR3 DNA reads TGCAGCGTTGAGGTGGGACTAGCGAATGAGCAGTTCTTC. Protein product: CSVEVGLANEQFF.